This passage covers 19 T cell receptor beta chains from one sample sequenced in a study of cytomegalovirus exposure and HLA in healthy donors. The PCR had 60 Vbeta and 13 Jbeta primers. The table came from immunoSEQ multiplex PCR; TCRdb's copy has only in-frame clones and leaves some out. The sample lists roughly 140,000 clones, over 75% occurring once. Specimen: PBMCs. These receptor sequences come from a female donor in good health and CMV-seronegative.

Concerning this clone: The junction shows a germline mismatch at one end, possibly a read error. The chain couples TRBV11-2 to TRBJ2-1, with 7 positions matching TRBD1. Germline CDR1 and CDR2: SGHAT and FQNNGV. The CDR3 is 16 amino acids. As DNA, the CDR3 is TGTGCCAGCAGTAGTTGGGACAGACCCAACTACATTGAGCAGTTCTTC. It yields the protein CASSSWDRPNYIEQFF.

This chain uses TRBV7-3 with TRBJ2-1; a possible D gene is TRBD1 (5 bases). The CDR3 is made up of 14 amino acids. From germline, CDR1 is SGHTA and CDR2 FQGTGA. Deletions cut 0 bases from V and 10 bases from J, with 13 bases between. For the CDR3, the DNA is TGTGCCAGCAGCTTAACCGACGCAGGGCAGGAGCAGTTCTTC. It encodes CASSLTDAGQEQFF.

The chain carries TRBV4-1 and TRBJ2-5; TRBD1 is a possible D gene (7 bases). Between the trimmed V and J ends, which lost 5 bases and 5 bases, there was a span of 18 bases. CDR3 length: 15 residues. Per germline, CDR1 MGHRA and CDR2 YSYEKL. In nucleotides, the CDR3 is TGCGCCAGCAGCTACGCCGCCAGGGGGGACGAGACCCAGTACTTC. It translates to CASSYAARGDETQYF.

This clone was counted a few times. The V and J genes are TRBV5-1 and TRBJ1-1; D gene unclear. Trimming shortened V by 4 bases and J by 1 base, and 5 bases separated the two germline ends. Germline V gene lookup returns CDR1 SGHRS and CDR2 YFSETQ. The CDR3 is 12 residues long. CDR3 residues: CASSTGNTEAFF. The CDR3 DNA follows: TGCGCCAGCAGCACGGGGAACACTGAAGCTTTCTTT.

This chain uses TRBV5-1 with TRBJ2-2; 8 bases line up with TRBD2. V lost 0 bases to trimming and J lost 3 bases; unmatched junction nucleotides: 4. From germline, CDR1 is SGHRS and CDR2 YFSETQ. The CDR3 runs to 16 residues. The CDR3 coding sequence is TGCGCCAGCAGCTTGGTCAGCGGGGGCTACACCGGGGAGCTGTTTTTT. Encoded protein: CASSLVSGGYTGELFF.

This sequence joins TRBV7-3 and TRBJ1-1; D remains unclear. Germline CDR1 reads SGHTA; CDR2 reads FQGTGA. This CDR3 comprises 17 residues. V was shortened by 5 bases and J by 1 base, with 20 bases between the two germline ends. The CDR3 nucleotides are TGTGCCAGCAGCCCTCGGGGAGGTAACCCGGGGAACACTGAAGCTTTCTTT. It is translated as CASSPRGGNPGNTEAFF.

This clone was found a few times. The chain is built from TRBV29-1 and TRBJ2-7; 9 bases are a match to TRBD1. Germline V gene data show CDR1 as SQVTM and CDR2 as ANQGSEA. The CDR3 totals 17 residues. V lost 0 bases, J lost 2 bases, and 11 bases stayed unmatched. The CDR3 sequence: CSVEEQRPGQGTYEQYF. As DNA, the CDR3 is TGCAGCGTTGAAGAACAACGACCGGGACAGGGAACCTACGAGCAGTACTTC.

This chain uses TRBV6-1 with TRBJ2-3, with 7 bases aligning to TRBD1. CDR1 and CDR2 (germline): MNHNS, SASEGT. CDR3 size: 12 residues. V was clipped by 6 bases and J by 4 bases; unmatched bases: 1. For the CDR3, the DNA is TGTGCCAGCAGGACAGGGCCAGATACGCAGTATTTT. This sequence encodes CASRTGPDTQYF.

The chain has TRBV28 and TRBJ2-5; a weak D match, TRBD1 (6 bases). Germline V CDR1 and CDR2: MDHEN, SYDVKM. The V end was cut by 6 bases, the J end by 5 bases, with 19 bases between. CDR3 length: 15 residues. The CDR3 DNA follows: TGTGCCAGCAGCACACCCGGGGCAGGGGATGAGACCCAGTACTTC. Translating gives CASSTPGAGDETQYF.

The CDR3 DNA is TGTGCCAGCAGTTACGATTTTAGGGGGCTGGGGGGCTACACCTTC. Protein sequence: CASSYDFRGLGGYTF. The V and J genes are TRBV6-5 and TRBJ1-2, with 7 bases lining up with TRBD1. With 2 bases clipped from V and 8 bases from J, the junction kept 11 bases outside the gene matches. The CDR3 is made up of 15 amino acids. Germline CDR1 and CDR2: MNHEY and SVGAGI.

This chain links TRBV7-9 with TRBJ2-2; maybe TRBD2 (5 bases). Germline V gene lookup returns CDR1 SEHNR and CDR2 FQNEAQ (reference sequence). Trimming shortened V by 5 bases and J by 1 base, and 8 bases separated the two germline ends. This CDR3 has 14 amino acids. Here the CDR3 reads CASSTGMNTGELFF. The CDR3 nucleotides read TGTGCCAGCAGCACGGGGATGAACACCGGGGAGCTGTTTTTT.

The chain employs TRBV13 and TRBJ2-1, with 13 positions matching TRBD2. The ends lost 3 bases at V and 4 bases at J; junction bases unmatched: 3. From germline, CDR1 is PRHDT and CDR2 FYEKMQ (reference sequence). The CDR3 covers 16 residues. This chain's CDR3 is CASSFGLAGEYNEQFF. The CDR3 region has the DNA TGTGCCAGCAGCTTCGGACTAGCGGGAGAGTACAATGAGCAGTTCTTC. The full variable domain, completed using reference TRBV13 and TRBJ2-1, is AAGVIQSPRHLIKEKRETATLKCYPIPRHDTVYWYQQGPGQDPQFLISFYEKMQSDKGSIPDRFSAQQFSDYHSELNMSSLELGDSALYFCASSFGLAGEYNEQFFGPGTRLTVL.

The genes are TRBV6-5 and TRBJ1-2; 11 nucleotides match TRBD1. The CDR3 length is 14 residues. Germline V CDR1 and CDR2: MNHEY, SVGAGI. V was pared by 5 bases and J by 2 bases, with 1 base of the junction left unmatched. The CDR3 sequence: CASSRTGGNYGYTF. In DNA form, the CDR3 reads TGTGCCAGCAGTAGGACAGGGGGCAACTATGGCTACACCTTC.

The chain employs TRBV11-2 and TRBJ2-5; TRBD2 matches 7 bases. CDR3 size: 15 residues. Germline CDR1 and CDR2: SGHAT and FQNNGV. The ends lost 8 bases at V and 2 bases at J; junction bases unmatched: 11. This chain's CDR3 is CASAVGQGGQETQYF. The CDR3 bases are TGTGCCAGCGCGGTAGGGCAGGGAGGGCAAGAGACCCAGTACTTC.

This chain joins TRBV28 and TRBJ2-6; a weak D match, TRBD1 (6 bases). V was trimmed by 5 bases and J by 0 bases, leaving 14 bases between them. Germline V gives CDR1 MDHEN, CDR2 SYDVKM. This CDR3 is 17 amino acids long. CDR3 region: CASSGVQGPSGANVLTF. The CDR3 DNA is TGTGCCAGCAGTGGGGTACAGGGCCCCTCTGGGGCCAACGTCCTGACTTTC.

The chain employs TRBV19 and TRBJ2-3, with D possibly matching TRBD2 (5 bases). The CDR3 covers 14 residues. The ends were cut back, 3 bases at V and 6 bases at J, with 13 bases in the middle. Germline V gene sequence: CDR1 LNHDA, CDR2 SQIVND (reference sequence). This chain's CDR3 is CASSIPGIEDTQYF. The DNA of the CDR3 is TGTGCCAGTAGTATTCCCGGGATCGAGGATACGCAGTATTTT.

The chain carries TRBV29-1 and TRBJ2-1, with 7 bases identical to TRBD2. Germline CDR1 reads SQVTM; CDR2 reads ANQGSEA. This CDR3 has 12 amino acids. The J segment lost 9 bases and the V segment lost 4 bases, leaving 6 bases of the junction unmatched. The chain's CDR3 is CSVGGSSGEQFF. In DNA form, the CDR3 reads TGCAGCGTTGGCGGGAGTTCGGGTGAGCAGTTCTTC.

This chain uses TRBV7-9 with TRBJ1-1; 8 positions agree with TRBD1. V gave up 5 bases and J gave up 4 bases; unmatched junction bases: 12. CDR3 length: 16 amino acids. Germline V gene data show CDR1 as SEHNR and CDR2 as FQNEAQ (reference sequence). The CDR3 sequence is CASSPRILDRGTEAFF. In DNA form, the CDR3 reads TGTGCCAGCAGCCCACGAATTCTTGACAGGGGCACTGAAGCTTTCTTT.

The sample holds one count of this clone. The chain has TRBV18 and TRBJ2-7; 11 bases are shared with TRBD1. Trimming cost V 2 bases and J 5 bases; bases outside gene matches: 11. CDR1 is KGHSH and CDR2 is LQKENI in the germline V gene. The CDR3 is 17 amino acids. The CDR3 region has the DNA TGTGCCAGCTCACCAACGCGGTCAGGACAGGGGGCCAACGAGCAGTACTTC. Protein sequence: CASSPTRSGQGANEQYF.